The TCR beta chain under discussion was sequenced for a study of shared clonotypes between healthy human individuals. In replicate PCRs of unsorted PBMC, approximately 0.3 ug DNA, tens of thousands of T cell genomes, was used. Scientists sequenced DNA from unsorted PBMC on ten immunoSEQ deep assay plates. Measured with immunoSEQ multiplex PCR; TCRdb has only the in-frame clones, and not every one. This sample has about 520,000 clones, with roughly 80% found just once. Germline CDR1 LGHNA, CDR2 YSLEER. The CDR3 spans 15 residues. The V gene end was trimmed by 4 bases and the J gene end by 6 bases; junction bases not matched to a gene: 5.

The V and J genes are TRBV4-3 and TRBJ2-3; 12 nucleotides agree with TRBD1. The sequencing sample was made of PBMCs. The clonotype was recovered from a woman between 40 and 50 years old in good health. Some clones in this sample may be carry-over from other donors' samples. Here the CDR3 reads CASSLRDRGQDTQYF. The DNA of the CDR3 is TGCGCCAGCAGCCTCCGGGACAGGGGGCAGGATACGCAGTATTTT.